This TCR beta chain stems from a study of T-cell memory formation after mild COVID-19 (dated by TCRdb to the early 2020s). About the investigation overall: TCR sequence clusters from the two donors were found to be largely donor specific. In a couple of donors, T-cell clones that expanded and contracted after mild COVID-19 were tracked by sequencing TCRalpha and TCRbeta repertoires over time. The cohort comprised two young, previously healthy adult volunteers, one female and one male.

Findings and caveats that apply to the study as a whole: Some responding clones were detected in pre-infection memory, which suggested that pre-existing cross-reactive memory T cells had joined the SARS-CoV-2 response. SARS-CoV-2 specificity was not confirmed for the second-wave clones peaking on day 37. Only a couple of mild cases were covered by the study, and larger cohorts that include severe cases with pre-infection samples were considered necessary. Balanced CD4/CD8 phenotypes were observed for clones contracting from day 15 to 85, whereas a bias towards CD4+ was observed for a second wave of clones expanding from day 15 to 37. Contracting CD4+ clones turned up mainly in the CM and EM memory subsets, whereas EMRA was where CD8+ clones were enriched.

PBMCs were isolated by Ficoll-Paque density gradient centrifugation. V and J are trimmed by 4 bases and 7 bases, and the gene matches miss 5 bases of the junction. The germline V gene supplies CDR1 SGHRS and CDR2 YFSETQ. From cysteine to phenylalanine, the CDR3 is 12 amino acids long. Solely the CDR3 DNA is kept, with 36 bases framed from the first base. TCRdb records Illumina NovaSeq 6000 as the sequencer. TCRalpha and TCRbeta cDNA libraries were constructed by 5'RACE with constant-segment primers, with sample barcodes and unique molecular identifiers being introduced. Trizol reagent was used to extract RNA from every sample. The libraries were amplified in two PCR steps, and the second step added a second sample barcode and Illumina TruSeq adapters. Sequencing of the libraries was done on an Illumina NovaSeq, producing 2 x 150 bp paired-end reads. Turning to the authors' computational methods: The reads were demultiplexed and collapsed into UMI-guided consensus sequences using migec v1.2.7. Using mixcr v2.1.11, the UMI consensuses were aligned to TRA and TRB V and J templates and assembled into clonotypes. Clonotypes were classified as expanded or contracted when called significant by both edgeR and NoisET, with noise models trained on biological replicates. For edgeR calls, a false discovery rate-adjusted p below 0.01 and a log2 fold-change threshold of 1 were applied. As an exploratory analysis of dynamics, max-normalized trajectories of the 1000 most abundant clonotypes were examined by PCA with hierarchical clustering. The CD4 or CD8 phenotype of responding clones was assigned using the separately sequenced CD4+ and CD8+ repertoires. TCRdb cleaned the public reads at Q25 with fastp, built clones with MiXCR and kept in-frame beta chains. Entries are consolidated by CDR3 protein sequence, retaining the most common genes and DNA. These V and J calls rely on TCRdb rather than the paper's analysis. The sample table shows some 440,000 distinct CDR3 sequences, and about 23% are seen once. The biggest ten clones account for approximately 12% of the sample.

This clonotype was detected many times. The target of this receptor is not known. Per-base quality was not reported, and no clone a single base away is much larger than it. This TCR came from an adult woman who had mild COVID-19 (a few samples of this study predate the infection). The sample titles of this study are shuffled in the database, so cell type and time point are left out; the donor was told from shared clones. The specimen was PBMCs or a T cell subset sorted from them (not recorded which). The rearranged segments are TRBV5-1 and TRBJ2-7; TRBD2 fits 7 bases in the junction. The CDR3 corresponds to CASSVGGGEQYF. The bases read TGCGCCAGCAGCGTCGGGGGAGGGGAGCAGTACTTC.